Each of the 14 T cell receptor beta chains below was sequenced from the same sample in a study of cytomegalovirus exposure and HLA in healthy donors. Primers: 60 Vbeta forward and 13 Jbeta reverse. TCRdb keeps only in-frame clones here, not all; method: immunoSEQ multiplex PCR. The sample has about 120,000 clones, about 70% seen once. The specimen sequenced was PBMCs. Receptors were obtained from a woman aged 25-40 years in good health and CMV-seronegative.

The CDR3 region has the DNA TGTGCCAGTAGTAGTGGCAAGGGGTTGGTCACTGAAGCTTTCTTT. Protein product: CASSSGKGLVTEAFF. This chain uses TRBV19 with TRBJ1-1; a weak D match, TRBD1 (5 bases). This CDR3 is 15 amino acids long. V shed 4 bases and J shed 4 bases, with 16 bases lying between them. Per the germline V gene, CDR1 is LNHDA and CDR2 is SQIVND (reference sequence).

This chain links TRBV27 with TRBJ1-2; D unresolved. Trimming removed 10 bases at V and 4 bases at J, with 16 bases between. The CDR3 runs to 13 residues. Germline V gene data show CDR1 as MNHEY and CDR2 as SMNVEV (reference sequence). The CDR3 nucleotides are TGTGCCACCGGTACCGGAGGGCTCTATGGCTACACCTTC. This gives the protein CATGTGGLYGYTF.

This chain uses TRBV13 with TRBJ1-1; TRBD1 might be the D (6 bases). V was pared by 5 bases and J by 5 bases, with 15 bases between. Germline assignment: CDR1 PRHDT and CDR2 FYEKMQ (reference sequence). This CDR3 contains 14 residues. This CDR3 is CASSLVGGGTEAFF. The CDR3 nucleotides are TGTGCCAGCAGCCTGGTGGGAGGGGGAACTGAAGCTTTCTTT.

V usage is TRBV9 and J usage is TRBJ1-1; D not resolved. CDR3 length equals 15 residues. V was shortened by 4 bases and J by 2 bases, with 15 bases between the two germline ends. CDR1 is SGDLS and CDR2 is YYNGEE in the germline V gene. CDR3 bases: TGTGCCAGCAGCCCCCGACGGGATACTAACACTGAAGCTTTCTTT. Amino acid sequence: CASSPRRDTNTEAFF.

This chain joins TRBV5-1 and TRBJ1-2; 9 positions match TRBD1. The trim removed 3 bases at V and 0 bases at J, leaving 6 bases unmatched. The germline V gene has CDR1 SGHRS and CDR2 YFSETQ. The CDR3 is made up of 16 amino acids. CDR3 sequence reads: CASSWDRENSNYGYTF. The CDR3 DNA follows: TGCGCCAGCAGCTGGGACAGGGAGAACTCTAACTATGGCTACACCTTC.

DNA for the CDR3: TGCGCCAGCAGATCGACAGGGGTGGTGGACGAGCAGTACTTC. Encoded protein: CASRSTGVVDEQYF. J is TRBJ2-7 and V is TRBV5-1; 8 nucleotides line up with TRBD1. CDR1 and CDR2 (germline): SGHRS, YFSETQ. The length of the CDR3 is 14 residues. The V gene end was trimmed by 5 bases and the J gene end by 5 bases; junction bases not matched to a gene: 9.

The V call is TRBV6-1, the J call TRBJ2-1, with 9 bases lining up with TRBD2. The CDR3 is 16 residues long. Germline CDR1 MNHNS, CDR2 SASEGT. V dropped 4 bases and J dropped 4; count of bases not matched to a gene: 8. The CDR3 here is CASSVEGSGSYNEQFF. The CDR3 DNA follows: TGTGCCAGCAGTGTTGAAGGTAGCGGGAGTTACAATGAGCAGTTCTTC.

This chain links TRBV7-9 with TRBJ2-7; TRBD2 is a possible D gene (5 bases). In germline, CDR1 is SEHNR, CDR2 FQNEAQ (reference sequence). This CDR3 spans 15 amino acids. Trimming cost V 4 bases and J 4 bases, with 17 bases left between them. CDR3 in amino acids: CASSSVLGGRYEQYF. Here the CDR3 DNA reads TGTGCCAGCAGCTCGGTCCTCGGAGGAAGGTACGAGCAGTACTTC.

The CDR3 DNA is TGTGCCTGGAGTGGGGCCTTACTCTCTGGGGCCAACGTCCTGACTTTC. Translated, it gives CAWSGALLSGANVLTF. The chain uses TRBV30 and TRBJ2-6; D not certain. V was cut by 1 base and J by 0 bases, with 10 bases left in between. The CDR3 spans 16 residues. Germline CDR1 GTSNPN, CDR2 SVGIG (reference sequence).

V is TRBV6-5 and J is TRBJ1-1; D remains unclear. Trimming left V 8 bases short and J 5 bases short, with 15 bases between. Germline V gene lookup returns CDR1 MNHEY and CDR2 SVGAGI. This CDR3 is built from 13 residues. CDR3 residues: CASGSKAGTEAFF. The CDR3 DNA is TGTGCCAGCGGATCAAAGGCCGGGACTGAAGCTTTCTTT.

The rearrangement uses TRBV7-6 and TRBJ2-2; 8 positions agree with TRBD1. Germline V lookup: CDR1 SGHVS, CDR2 FNYEAQ. This CDR3 is 14 amino acids long. With 4 bases clipped from V and 7 bases from J, the junction kept 5 bases outside the gene matches. CDR3 sequence: CASSSQGAGGELFF. The DNA of the CDR3 is TGTGCCAGCAGCTCCCAGGGGGCGGGCGGGGAGCTGTTTTTT.

The DNA for the CDR3 is TGCGCCAGCAGCCAAACAGGGTCGGAAACTGAAGCTTTCTTT. Residues: CASSQTGSETEAFF. This chain uses TRBV4-1 with TRBJ1-1, with D perhaps matching TRBD1 (6 bases). Per germline, CDR1 MGHRA and CDR2 YSYEKL. The CDR3 loop spans 14 amino acids. Trimming cost V 2 bases and J 5 bases, with 12 bases left between them.

The CDR3 nucleotides read TGTGCCAGCAGCGTAGAACCGGGACAGAGCTCCTACGAGCAGTACTTC. Amino acid sequence: CASSVEPGQSSYEQYF. The rearrangement uses TRBV9 and TRBJ2-7; TRBD1 matches 7 bases. The CDR3 is 16 amino acids. V was pared by 0 bases and J by 0 bases, with 6 bases of the junction left unmatched. Germline CDR1 is SGDLS and CDR2 is YYNGEE.

The CDR3 protein is CASSERASATGELFF. For the CDR3, the DNA is TGTGCCAGCAGTGAAAGGGCTAGCGCCACCGGGGAGCTGTTTTTT. V gene TRBV2 combines with J gene TRBJ2-2, with a possible D match to TRBD2 (6 bases). CDR3 length: 15 amino acids. Germline V gene sequence: CDR1 SNHLY, CDR2 FYNNEI. V was pared by 2 bases and J by 4 bases, with 11 bases between.